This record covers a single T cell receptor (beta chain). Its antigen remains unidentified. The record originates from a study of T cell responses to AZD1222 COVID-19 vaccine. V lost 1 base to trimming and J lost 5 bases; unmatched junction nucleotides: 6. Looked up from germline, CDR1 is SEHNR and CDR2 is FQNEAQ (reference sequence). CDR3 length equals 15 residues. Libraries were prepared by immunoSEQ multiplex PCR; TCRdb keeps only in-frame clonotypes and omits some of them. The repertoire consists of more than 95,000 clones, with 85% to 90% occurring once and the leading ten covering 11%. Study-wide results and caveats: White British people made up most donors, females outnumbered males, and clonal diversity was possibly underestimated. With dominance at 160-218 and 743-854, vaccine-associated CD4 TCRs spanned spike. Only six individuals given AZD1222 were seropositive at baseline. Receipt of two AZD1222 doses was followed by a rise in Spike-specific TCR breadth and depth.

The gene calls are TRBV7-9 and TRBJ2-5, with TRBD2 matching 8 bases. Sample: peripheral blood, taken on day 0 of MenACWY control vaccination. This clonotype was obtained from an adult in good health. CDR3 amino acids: CASSLGGTRVETQYF. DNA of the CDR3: TGTGCCAGCAGCTTAGGGGGGACTAGGGTCGAGACCCAGTACTTC. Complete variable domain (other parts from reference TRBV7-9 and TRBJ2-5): DTGVSQNPRHKITKRGQNVTFRCDPISEHNRLYWYRQTLGQGPEFLTYFQNEAQLEKSRLLSDRFSAERPKGSFSTLEIQRTEQGDSAMYLCASSLGGTRVETQYFGPGTRLLVL.